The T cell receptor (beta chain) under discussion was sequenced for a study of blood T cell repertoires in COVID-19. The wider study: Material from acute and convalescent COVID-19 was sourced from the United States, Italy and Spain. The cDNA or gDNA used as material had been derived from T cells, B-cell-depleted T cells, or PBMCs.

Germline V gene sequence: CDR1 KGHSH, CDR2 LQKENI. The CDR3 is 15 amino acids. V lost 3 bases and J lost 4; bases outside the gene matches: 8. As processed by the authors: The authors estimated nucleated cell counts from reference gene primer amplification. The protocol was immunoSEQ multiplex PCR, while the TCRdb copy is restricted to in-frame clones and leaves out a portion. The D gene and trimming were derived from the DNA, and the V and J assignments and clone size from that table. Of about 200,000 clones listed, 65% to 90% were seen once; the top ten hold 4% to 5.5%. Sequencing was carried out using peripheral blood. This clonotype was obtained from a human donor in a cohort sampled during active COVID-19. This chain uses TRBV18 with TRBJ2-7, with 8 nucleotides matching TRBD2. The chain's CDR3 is CASSPQGVAGYEQYF. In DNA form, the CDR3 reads TGTGCCAGCTCACCCCAGGGAGTAGCGGGATACGAGCAGTACTTC. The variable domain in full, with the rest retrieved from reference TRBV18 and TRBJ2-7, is NAGVMQNPRHLVRRRGQEARLRCSPMKGHSHVYWYRQLPEEGLKFMVYLQKENIIDESGMPKERFSAEFPKEGPSILRIQQVVRGDSAAYFCASSPQGVAGYEQYFGPGTRLTVT.